The clone carrying this T cell receptor beta chain has just one count. Its specificity is unknown. Germline V gives CDR1 PRHDT, CDR2 FYEKMQ (reference sequence). J gave up 8 bases and V 5 bases, and 7 bases lay outside the gene matches. This CDR3 has 14 residues. Produced via immunoSEQ multiplex PCR; TCRdb's table is partial and in-frame only. The table includes 23,000 or so clones, approximately 83% detected once. This specimen belongs to a study of T cells in localized non-small cell lung cancer. Study results and caveats: Because researchers sequenced only one region of the tumor, heterogeneity is still possible. Median around 62 top-100 tumor clones were shared with paired adjacent lung. A higher density of T cells in blood coincided with extended overall survival.

The gene calls are TRBV13 and TRBJ2-1; TRBD1 agrees at 9 bases. The specimen was PBMCs, collected before any cancer treatment. The receptor was isolated from a man aged 35 to 69 with stage II lung adenocarcinoma. The CDR3 DNA sequence: TGTGCCAGCAGCGACAGGGGGAGTTCGTATGAGCAGTTCTTC. Protein: CASSDRGSSYEQFF. Full variable domain (missing parts from reference TRBV13 and TRBJ2-1): AAGVIQSPRHLIKEKRETATLKCYPIPRHDTVYWYQQGPGQDPQFLISFYEKMQSDKGSIPDRFSAQQFSDYHSELNMSSLELGDSALYFCASSDRGSSYEQFFGPGTRLTVL.